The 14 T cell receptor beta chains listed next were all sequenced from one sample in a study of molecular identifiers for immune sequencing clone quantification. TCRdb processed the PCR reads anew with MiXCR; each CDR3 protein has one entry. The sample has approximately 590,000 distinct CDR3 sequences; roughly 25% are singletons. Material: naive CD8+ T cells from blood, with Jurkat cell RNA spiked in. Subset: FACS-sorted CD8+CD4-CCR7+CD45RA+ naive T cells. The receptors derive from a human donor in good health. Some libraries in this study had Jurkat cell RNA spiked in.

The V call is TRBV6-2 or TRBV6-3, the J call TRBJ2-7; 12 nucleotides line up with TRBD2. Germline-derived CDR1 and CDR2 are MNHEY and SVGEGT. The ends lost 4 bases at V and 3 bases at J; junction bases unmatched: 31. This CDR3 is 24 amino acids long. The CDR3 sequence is CASSFLLRVSWVETSGSRNYEQYF. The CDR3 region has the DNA TGTGCCAGCAGTTTTCTTCTTCGGGTGTCGTGGGTTGAGACTAGCGGGAGCAGGAACTACGAGCAGTACTTC.

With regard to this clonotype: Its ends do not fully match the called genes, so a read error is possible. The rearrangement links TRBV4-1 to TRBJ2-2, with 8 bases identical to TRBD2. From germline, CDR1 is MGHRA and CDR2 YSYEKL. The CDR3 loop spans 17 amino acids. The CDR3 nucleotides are TGCGCCAGCAGCCAGGCCCCGGGACTAGAGGACACCGGGGAGCTGCTTTTT. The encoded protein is CASSQAPGLEDTGELLF.

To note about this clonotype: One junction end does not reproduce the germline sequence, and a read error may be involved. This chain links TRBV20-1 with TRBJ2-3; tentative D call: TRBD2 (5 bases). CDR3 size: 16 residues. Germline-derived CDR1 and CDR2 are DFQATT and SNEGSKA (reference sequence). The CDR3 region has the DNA TGCAGTGCCCCCCCCTCTGCGGGCCTAAGCACAGATACGCAGTCTTTT. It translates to CSAPPSAGLSTDTQSF.

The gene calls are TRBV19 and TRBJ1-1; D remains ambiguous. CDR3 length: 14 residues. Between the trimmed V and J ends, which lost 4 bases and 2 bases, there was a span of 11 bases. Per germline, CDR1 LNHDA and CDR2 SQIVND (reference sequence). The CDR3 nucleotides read TGTGCCAGTAGTACCCACGTATTAAACACTGAAGCTTTCTTT. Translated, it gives CASSTHVLNTEAFF.

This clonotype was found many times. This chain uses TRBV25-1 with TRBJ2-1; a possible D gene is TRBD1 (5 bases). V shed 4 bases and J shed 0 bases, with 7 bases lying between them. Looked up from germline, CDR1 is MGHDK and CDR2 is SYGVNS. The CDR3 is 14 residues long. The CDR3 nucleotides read TGTGCCAGCAGTGTTCAGGGCTCCTACAATGAGCAGTTCTTC. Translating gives CASSVQGSYNEQFF.

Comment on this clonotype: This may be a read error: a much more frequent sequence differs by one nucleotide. The CDR3: CASSGSGMNTETFF. CDR3 nucleotides: TGTGCCAGCAGTGGTTCAGGGATGAACACTGAAACTTTCTTT. The chain recombines TRBV12-3 or TRBV12-4 with TRBJ1-1; possibly TRBD1 for D (5 bases). The length of the CDR3 is 14 residues.

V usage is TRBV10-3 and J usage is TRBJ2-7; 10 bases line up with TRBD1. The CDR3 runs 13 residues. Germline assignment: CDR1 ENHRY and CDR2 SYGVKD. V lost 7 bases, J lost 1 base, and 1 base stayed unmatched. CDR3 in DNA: TGTGCCATCATGGACAGGGGGTCCTACGAGCAGTACTTC. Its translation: CAIMDRGSYEQYF.

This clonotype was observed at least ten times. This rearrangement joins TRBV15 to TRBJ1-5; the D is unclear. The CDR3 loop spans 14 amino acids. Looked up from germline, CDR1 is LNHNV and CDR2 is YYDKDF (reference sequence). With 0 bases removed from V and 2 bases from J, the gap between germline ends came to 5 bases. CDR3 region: CATSRDSRNQPQHF. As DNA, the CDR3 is TGTGCCACCAGCAGAGACTCGCGCAATCAGCCCCAGCATTTT.

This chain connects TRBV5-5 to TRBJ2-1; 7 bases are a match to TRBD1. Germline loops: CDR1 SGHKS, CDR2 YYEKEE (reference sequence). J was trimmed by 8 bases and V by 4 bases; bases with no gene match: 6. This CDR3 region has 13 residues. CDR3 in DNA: TGTGCCAGCAGCCAGGGGGTTGGGGATGAGCAGTTCTTC. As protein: CASSQGVGDEQFF.

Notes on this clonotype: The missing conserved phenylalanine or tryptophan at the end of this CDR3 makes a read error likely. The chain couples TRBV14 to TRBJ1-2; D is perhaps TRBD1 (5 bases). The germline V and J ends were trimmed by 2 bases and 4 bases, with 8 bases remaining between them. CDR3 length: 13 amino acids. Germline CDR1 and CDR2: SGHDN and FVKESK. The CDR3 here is CASSQTRGYGYTS. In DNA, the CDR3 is TGTGCCAGCAGCCAAACGAGGGGCTATGGCTACACCTCC.

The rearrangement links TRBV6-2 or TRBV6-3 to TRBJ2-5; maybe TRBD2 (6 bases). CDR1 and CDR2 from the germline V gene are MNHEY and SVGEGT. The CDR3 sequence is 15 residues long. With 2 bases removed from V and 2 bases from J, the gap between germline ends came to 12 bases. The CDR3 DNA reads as TGTGCCAGCAGTTACGTGGCGGGACCGCAAGAGACCCAGTACTTC. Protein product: CASSYVAGPQETQYF.

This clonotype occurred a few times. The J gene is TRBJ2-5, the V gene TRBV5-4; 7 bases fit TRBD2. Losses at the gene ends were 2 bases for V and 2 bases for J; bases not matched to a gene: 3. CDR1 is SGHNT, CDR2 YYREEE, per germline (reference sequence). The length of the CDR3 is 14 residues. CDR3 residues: CASSFLAVQETQYF. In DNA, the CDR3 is TGTGCCAGCAGCTTTCTAGCGGTTCAAGAGACCCAGTACTTC.

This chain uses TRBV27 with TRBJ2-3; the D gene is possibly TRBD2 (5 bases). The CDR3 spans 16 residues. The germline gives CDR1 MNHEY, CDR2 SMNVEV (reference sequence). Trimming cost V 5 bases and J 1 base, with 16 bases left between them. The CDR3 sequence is CASSPEGFDGTDTQYF. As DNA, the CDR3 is TGTGCCAGCAGTCCTGAGGGTTTTGACGGCACAGATACGCAGTATTTT.

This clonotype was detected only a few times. The CDR3 is CSATPSPGVEGYTF. For the CDR3, the DNA is TGCAGTGCTACCCCCTCGCCGGGGGTAGAGGGCTACACCTTC. The chain has TRBV20-1 and TRBJ1-2, with D possibly TRBD1 on 5 matching bases. The germline gives CDR1 DFQATT, CDR2 SNEGSKA (reference sequence). The CDR3 has 14 amino acids. V dropped 4 bases and J dropped 8 bases, with 20 bases sitting between them.